This TCR beta chain comes out of a study of vaccination effects on CD4 cells after COVID-19. The culture ran for approximately 10 days, and then CD4+ T cells were isolated. As their vaccination, participants received two doses of either BNT162b2 or mRNA-1273. Testing of the vaccine recipients showed negative nucleocapsid antibodies and no prior SARS-CoV-2 infection. Comments on this clone: Its antigen is unknown.

The repertoire was sequenced with immunoSEQ multiplex PCR; TCRdb's copy has only in-frame clones and lacks some. The sample consists of about 73,000 clones, 65% to 80% of them appearing once. The TCR comes from a human donor who received a COVID-19 vaccine. Here the sequenced sample was CD4+ T cells from PBMCs cultured without peptide, taken after COVID-19 vaccination.

CDR3 sequence reads: CASSQGILAGAQETQYF. In nucleotides, the CDR3 is TGCGCCAGCAGCCAGGGGATCCTAGCGGGGGCGCAAGAGACCCAGTACTTC. The rearrangement uses TRBV4-1 and TRBJ2-5, with 10 bases aligning to TRBD2. J gave up 2 bases and V 3 bases, and 9 bases lay outside the gene matches. Germline V gene sequence: CDR1 MGHRA, CDR2 YSYEKL. The CDR3 contains 17 residues.